This entry features one T cell receptor (beta chain) sequence. Profiled with immunoSEQ multiplex PCR; TCRdb holds only in-frame clones, not every one. The sample has about 380,000 clones, roughly 96% seen once. This sample was taken from a study of shared clonotypes between healthy human individuals. Looked up from germline, CDR1 is SEHNR and CDR2 is FQNEAQ (reference sequence). The CDR3 has 16 residues. With 9 bases clipped from V and 2 bases from J, the junction kept 11 bases outside the gene matches. What was sequenced was memory CD8+ T cells sorted from blood. Described subset: CD45RO+ cells pooled with CCR7-negative TemRA cells. V gene TRBV7-9 combines with J gene TRBJ2-1; 9 bases match TRBD2. The receptor's source is a man aged 25 to 45 in good health. CDR3 sequence reads: CASMGSGRIPYNEQFF. The CDR3 DNA sequence: TGTGCCAGTATGGGTAGCGGGAGAATACCCTACAATGAGCAGTTCTTC.